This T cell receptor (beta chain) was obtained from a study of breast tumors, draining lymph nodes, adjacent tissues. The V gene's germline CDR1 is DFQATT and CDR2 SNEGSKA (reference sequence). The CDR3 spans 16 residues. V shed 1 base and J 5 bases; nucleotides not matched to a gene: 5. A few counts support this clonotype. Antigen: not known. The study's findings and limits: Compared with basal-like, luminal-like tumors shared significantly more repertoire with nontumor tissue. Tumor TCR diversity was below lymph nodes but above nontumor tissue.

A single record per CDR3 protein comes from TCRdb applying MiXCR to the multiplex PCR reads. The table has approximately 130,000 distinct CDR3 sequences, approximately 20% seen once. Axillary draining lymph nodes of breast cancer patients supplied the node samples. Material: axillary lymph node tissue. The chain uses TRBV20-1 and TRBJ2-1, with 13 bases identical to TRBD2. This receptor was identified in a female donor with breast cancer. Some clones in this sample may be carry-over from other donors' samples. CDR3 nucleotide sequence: TGCAGTGCTAGAGCGGCGACTAGCGGGAGGAACAATGAGCAGTTCTTC. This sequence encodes CSARAATSGRNNEQFF.